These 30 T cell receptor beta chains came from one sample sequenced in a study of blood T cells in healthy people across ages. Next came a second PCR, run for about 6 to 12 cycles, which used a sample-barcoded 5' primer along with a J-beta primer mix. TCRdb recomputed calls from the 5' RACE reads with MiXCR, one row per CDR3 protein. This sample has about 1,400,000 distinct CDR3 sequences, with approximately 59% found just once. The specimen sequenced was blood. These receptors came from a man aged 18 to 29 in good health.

The DNA for the CDR3 is TGTGCCAGCACCAGAGACATCGACACTGAAGCTTTCTTT. Protein sequence: CASTRDIDTEAFF. This chain joins TRBV6-5 and TRBJ1-1; D uncertain. The germline V and J ends were trimmed by 7 bases and 3 bases, with 12 bases remaining between them. Germline CDR1 MNHEY, CDR2 SVGAGI. The CDR3 runs to 13 residues.

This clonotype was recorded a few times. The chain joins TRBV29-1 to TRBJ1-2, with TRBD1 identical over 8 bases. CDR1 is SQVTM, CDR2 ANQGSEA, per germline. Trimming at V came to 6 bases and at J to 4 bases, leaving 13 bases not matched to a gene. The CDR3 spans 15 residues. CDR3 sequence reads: CSVLDRAPRLYGYTF. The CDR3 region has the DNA TGCAGCGTCCTGGACAGGGCGCCCCGTCTCTATGGCTACACCTTC.

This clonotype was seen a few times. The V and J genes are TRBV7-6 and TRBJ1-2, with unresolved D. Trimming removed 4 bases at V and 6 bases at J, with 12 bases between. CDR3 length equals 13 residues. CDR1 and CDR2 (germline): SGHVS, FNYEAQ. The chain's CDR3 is CASSSRESHGYTF. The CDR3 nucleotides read TGTGCCAGCAGCTCCCGTGAGTCCCATGGCTACACCTTC.

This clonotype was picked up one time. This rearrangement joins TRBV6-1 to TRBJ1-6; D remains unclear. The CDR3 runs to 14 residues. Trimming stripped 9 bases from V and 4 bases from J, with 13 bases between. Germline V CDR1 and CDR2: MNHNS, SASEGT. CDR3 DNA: TGTGCCAGTGGACCACCGGGGTATAATTCACCCCTCCACTTT. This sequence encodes CASGPPGYNSPLHF.

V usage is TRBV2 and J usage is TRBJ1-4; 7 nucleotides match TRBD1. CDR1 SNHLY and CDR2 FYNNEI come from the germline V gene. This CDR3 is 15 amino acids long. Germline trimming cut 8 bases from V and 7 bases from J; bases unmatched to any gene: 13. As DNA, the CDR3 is TGTGCCAGCGGATCCCGACAGGGAATGGTTGAAAAACTGTTTTTT. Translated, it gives CASGSRQGMVEKLFF.

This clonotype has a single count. The CDR3 region has the DNA TGTGCCAGCAGCCAAGGCCCTTTTGGGGACTACAATGAGCAGTTCTTC. This encodes CASSQGPFGDYNEQFF. This rearrangement joins TRBV3-1 to TRBJ2-1; D uncertain. Germline CDR1 reads LGHDT; CDR2 reads YNNKEL (reference sequence). The CDR3 has 16 residues. The ends were cut back, 1 base at V and 3 bases at J, with 13 bases in the middle.

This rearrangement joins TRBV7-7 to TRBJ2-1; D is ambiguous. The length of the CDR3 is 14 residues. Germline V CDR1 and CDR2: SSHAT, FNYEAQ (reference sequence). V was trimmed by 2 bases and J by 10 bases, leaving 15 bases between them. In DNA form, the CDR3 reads TGTGCCAGCAGCTTATCACCATCAGACGGAGAGCAGTTCTTC. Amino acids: CASSLSPSDGEQFF.

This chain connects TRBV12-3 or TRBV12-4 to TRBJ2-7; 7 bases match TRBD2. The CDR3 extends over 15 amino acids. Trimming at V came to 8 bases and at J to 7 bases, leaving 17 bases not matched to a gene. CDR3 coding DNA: TGTGCCAGCTTACGGAGCGGGGAGTCCTACAATGAGCAGTACTTC. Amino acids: CASLRSGESYNEQYF.

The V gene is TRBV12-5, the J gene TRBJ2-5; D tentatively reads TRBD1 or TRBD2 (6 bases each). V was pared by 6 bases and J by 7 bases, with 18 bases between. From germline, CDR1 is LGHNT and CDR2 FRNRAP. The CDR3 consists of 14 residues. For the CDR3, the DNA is TGTGCTAGTGGGCCCACGGGGGCCGGTGGGACCCAGTACTTC. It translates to CASGPTGAGGTQYF.

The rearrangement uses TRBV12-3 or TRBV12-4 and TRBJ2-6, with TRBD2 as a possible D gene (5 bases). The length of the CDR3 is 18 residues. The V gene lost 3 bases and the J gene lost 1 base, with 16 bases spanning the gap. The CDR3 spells CASSFTSMGRSGANVLTF. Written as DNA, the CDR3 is TGTGCCAGCAGTTTTACGTCGATGGGGAGATCTGGGGCCAACGTCCTGACTTTC.

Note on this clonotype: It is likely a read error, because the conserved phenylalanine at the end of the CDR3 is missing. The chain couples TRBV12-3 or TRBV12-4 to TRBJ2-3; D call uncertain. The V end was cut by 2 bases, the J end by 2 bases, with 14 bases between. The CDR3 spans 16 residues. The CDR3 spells CASSLSPDVATDTQYS. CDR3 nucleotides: TGTGCCAGCAGTTTATCACCCGATGTGGCCACAGATACGCAGTATTCT.

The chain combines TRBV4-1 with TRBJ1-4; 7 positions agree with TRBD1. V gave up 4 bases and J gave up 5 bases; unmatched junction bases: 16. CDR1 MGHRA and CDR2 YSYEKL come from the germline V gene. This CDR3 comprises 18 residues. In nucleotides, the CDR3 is TGCGCCAGCAGCCGAACGCTGCAGGGGGAGTATCTGAATGAAAAACTGTTTTTT. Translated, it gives CASSRTLQGEYLNEKLFF.

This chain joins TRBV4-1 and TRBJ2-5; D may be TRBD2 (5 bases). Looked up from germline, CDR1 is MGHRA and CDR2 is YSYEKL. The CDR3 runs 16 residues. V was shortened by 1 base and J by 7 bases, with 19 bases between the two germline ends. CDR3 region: CASSQGVGDAWGTQYF. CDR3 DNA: TGCGCCAGCAGCCAAGGGGTCGGGGATGCTTGGGGGACCCAGTACTTC.

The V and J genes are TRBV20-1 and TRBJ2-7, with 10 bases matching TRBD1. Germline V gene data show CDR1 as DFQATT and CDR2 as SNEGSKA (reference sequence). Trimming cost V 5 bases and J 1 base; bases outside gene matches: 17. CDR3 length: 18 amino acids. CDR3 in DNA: TGCAGTGCTCTTGGGACAGGGGAAGGCCACACAGTATCCTACGAGCAGTACTTC. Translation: CSALGTGEGHTVSYEQYF.

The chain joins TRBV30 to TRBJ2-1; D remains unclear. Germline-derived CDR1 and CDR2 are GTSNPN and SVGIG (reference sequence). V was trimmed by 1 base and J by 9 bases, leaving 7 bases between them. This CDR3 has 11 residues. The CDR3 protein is CAWSAPSEQFF. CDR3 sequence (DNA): TGTGCCTGGAGTGCCCCCTCTGAGCAGTTCTTC.

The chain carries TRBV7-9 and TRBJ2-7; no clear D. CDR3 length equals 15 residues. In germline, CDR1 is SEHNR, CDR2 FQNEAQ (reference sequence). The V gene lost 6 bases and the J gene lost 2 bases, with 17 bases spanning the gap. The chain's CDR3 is CASSPGPGMPYEQYF. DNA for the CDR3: TGTGCCAGCAGTCCTGGGCCCGGTATGCCCTACGAGCAGTACTTC.

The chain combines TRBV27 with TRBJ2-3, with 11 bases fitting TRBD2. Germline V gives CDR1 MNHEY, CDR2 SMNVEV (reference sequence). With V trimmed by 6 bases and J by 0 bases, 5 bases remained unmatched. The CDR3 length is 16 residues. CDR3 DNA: TGTGCCAGCAGACCCGGGACTAGCGGAAGCACAGATACGCAGTATTTT. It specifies CASRPGTSGSTDTQYF.

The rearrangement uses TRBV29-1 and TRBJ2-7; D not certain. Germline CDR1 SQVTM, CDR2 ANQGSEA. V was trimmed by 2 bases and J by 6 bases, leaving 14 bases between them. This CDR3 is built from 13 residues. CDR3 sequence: CSVEYLGTGEQYF. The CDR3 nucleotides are TGCAGCGTTGAATACCTGGGCACCGGCGAGCAGTACTTC.

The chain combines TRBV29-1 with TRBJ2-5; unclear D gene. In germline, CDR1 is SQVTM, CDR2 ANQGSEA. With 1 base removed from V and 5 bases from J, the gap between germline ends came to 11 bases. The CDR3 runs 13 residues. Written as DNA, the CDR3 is TGCAGCGTTGAAGCCCCCCTCCGGGAGACCCAGTACTTC. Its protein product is CSVEAPLRETQYF.

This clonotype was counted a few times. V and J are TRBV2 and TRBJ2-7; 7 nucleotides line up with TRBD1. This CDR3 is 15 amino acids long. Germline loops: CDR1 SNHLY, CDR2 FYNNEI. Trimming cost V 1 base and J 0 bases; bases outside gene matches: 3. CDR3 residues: CASSEDRGSSYEQYF. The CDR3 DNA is TGTGCCAGCAGTGAAGACAGGGGAAGCTCCTACGAGCAGTACTTC. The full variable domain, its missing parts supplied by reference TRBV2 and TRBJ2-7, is EPEVTQTPSHQVTQMGQEVILRCVPISNHLYFYWYRQILGQKVEFLVSFYNNEISEKSEIFDDQFSVERPDGSNFTLKIRSTKLEDSAMYFCASSEDRGSSYEQYFGPGTRLTVT.

CDR3 nucleotides: TGTGCCAGCAGGTTAACTAGCGGGAGCGGCACCGGGGAGCTGTTTTTT. Its translation is CASRLTSGSGTGELFF. The chain has TRBV14 and TRBJ2-2, with 11 bases aligning to TRBD2. Trimming took 6 bases from V and 4 from J; bases not matched to a gene: 7. Germline values: CDR1 SGHDN, CDR2 FVKESK. This CDR3 is built from 16 residues. The full variable domain, with the rest looked up from reference TRBV14 and TRBJ2-2, is EAGVTQFPSHSVIEKGQTVTLRCDPISGHDNLYWYRRVMGKEIKFLLHFVKESKQDESGMPNNRFLAERTGGTYSTLKVQPAELEDSGVYFCASRLTSGSGTGELFFGEGSRLTVL.

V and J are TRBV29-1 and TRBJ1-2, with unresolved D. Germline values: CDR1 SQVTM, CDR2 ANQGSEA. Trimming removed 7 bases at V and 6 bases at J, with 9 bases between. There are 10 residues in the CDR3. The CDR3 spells CSATRDGYTF. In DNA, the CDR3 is TGCAGCGCCACAAGGGATGGCTACACCTTC. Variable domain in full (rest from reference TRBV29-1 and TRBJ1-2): SAVISQKPSRDICQRGTSLTIQCQVDSQVTMMFWYRQQPGQSLTLIATANQGSEATYESGFVIDKFPISRPNLTFSTLTVSNMSPEDSSIYLCSATRDGYTFGSGTRLTVV.

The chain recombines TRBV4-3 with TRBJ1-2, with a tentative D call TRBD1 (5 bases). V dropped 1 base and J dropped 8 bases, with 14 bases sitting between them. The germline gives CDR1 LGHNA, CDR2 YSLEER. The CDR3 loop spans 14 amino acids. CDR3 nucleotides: TGCGCCAGCAGCCAAGGTGTAGGCCAGGGAGGCTACACCTTC. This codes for CASSQGVGQGGYTF.

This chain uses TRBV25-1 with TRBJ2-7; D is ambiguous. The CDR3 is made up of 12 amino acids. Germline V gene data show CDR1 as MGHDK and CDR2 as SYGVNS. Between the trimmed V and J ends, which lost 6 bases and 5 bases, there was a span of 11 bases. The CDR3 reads CASSQTRNEQYF. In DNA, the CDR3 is TGTGCCAGCAGCCAGACAAGAAACGAGCAGTACTTC.

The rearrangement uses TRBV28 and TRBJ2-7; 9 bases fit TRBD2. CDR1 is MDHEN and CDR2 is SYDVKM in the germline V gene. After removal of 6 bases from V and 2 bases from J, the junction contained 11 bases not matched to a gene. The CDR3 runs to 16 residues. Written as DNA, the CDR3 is TGTGCCAGCAGCCTACCCCAGCGGGGGGCAACCTACGAGCAGTACTTC. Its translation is CASSLPQRGATYEQYF.

In DNA, the CDR3 is TGTGCCAGCAGAAAGGACAGCATAAATGAAAAACTGTTTTTT. Its translation is CASRKDSINEKLFF. The chain couples TRBV2 to TRBJ1-4; tentative D call: TRBD1 (6 bases). Looked up from germline, CDR1 is SNHLY and CDR2 is FYNNEI. This CDR3 has 14 residues. Trimming left V 6 bases short and J 5 bases short, with 13 bases between.

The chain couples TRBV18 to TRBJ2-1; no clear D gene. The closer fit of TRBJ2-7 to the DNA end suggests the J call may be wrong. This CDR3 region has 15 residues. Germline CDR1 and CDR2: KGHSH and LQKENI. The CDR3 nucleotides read TGTGCCAGCCACCAGGCCCCAAGTTTTCCCTACGAGCAGTACTTC. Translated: CASHQAPSFPYEQYF.

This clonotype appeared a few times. The CDR3 bases are TGTGCCAGCGGACCCCGGGGGAAAGAGACCCAGTACTTC. This gives the protein CASGPRGKETQYF. V gene TRBV7-7 combines with J gene TRBJ2-5; D is perhaps TRBD2 (6 bases). The CDR3 sequence is 13 residues long. Per the germline V gene, CDR1 is SSHAT and CDR2 is FNYEAQ (reference sequence). V was shortened by 8 bases and J by 3 bases, with 13 bases between the two germline ends.

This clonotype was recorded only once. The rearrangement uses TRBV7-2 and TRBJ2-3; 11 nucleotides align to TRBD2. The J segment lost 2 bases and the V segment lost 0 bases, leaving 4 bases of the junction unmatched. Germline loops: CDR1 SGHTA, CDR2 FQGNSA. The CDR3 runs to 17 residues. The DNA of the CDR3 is TGTGCCAGCAGCTTAGCCGGGACTAGCGGTTACACAGATACGCAGTATTTT. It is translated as CASSLAGTSGYTDTQYF.

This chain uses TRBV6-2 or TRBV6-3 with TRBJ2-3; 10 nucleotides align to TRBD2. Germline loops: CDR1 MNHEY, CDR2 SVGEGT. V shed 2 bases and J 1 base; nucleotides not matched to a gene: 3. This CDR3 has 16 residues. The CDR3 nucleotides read TGTGCCAGCAGTTACGGGACTAGCGCCGGCACAGATACGCAGTATTTT. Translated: CASSYGTSAGTDTQYF.